Listed below are T cell receptor beta chains from one sample, sequenced in a study of molecular identifiers for immune sequencing clone quantification. Each CDR3 protein is one row after TCRdb ran MiXCR on the PCR reads. The sample carries about 640,000 distinct CDR3 sequences, approximately 20% recorded once. The material sequenced was naive CD8+ T cells from blood, with Jurkat cell RNA spiked in. These receptors were taken from a human donor in good health. Some libraries in this study had Jurkat cell RNA spiked in. The CDR3 runs from the conserved cysteine through the conserved F or W. The D gene is left open where the match is weak. Size is omitted from some rows. Given values are once, few, many or a class for expanded clones.

TRBD1	few	TRBV6-2/TRBV6-3	TRBJ1-1	TGTGCCAGCAGACAGGGACTTCGACAGGGTTGGACTGAAGCTTTCTTT	CASRQGLRQGWTEAFF
TRBD2	many	TRBV28	TRBJ2-7	TGTGCCAGCAGTTTGTCGACTAGCGGTCAGCAGTACTTC	CASSLSTSGQQYF
NA	many	TRBV4-3	TRBJ2-3	TGCGCCAGCAGCCAAGGGGCTAGCATGGTTACAGATACGCAGTATTTT	CASSQGASMVTDTQYF
NA	few	TRBV19	TRBJ1-5	TGTGCCAGTAGTTTCGGGCACCGTAGCAATCAGCCCCAGCATTTT	CASSFGHRSNQPQHF
TRBD1	many	TRBV2	TRBJ2-5	TGTACAGTCGGGGACAGCTACCAAGAGACCCAGTACTTC	CTVGDSYQETQYF
TRBD1	NA	TRBV7-2	TRBJ2-5	TGTGCCAGCAGCTTAAGAAAGGACAGGGAAGGGACCCAGTACTTC	CASSLRKDREGTQYF
TRBD2	many	TRBV7-9	TRBJ2-5	TGTGCCAGCAGCTTAGCTGGAGCGGGAGTTGAGGGAGAGACCCAGTACTTC	CASSLAGAGVEGETQYF
TRBD1	many	TRBV5-5	TRBJ1-1	TGTGCCAGCAGCCCTTGGGACAGTGACTACACTGAAGCTTTCTTT	CASSPWDSDYTEAFF
TRBD2	many	TRBV7-2	TRBJ2-3	TGTGCCAGCAGCTTAGAGGCACCCCCGATAGCGGGAGGACTATACACAGATACGCAGTATTTT	CASSLEAPPIAGGLYTDTQYF
NA	NA	TRBV7-2	TRBJ2-1	TGTGCCAGCAGCTTGGACAGGGATCTAGCGGGATTCTACAATGAGCAGTTCTTC	CASSLDRDLAGFYNEQFF
TRBD1	many	TRBV19	TRBJ1-5	TGTGCCAGTAGTATAGTTTCGGGACAGGGGGATCAGCCCCAGCATTTT	CASSIVSGQGDQPQHF
TRBD2	many	TRBV4-1	TRBJ2-7	TGCGCCAGCAGCCAGAGCGGGGGAGCCGCCTACGAGCAGTACTTC	CASSQSGGAAYEQYF
NA	many	TRBV15	TRBJ1-4	TGTGCCACCAGCAGAACGGGGATCGGGGAAAAACTGTTTTTT	CATSRTGIGEKLFF
NA	many	TRBV5-1	TRBJ1-4	TGCGCCAGCAGCTTGGAGGAGCCGAGTGAAAAACTGTTTTTT	CASSLEEPSEKLFF
NA	NA	TRBV6-5	TRBJ2-2	TGTGCCAGCAAAGCCGTGGGTTTCGGGGAGCTGTTTTTT	CASKAVGFGELFF
TRBD1	many	TRBV7-8	TRBJ1-5	TGTGCCAGCAGCCCAGGGACAGGGGTACTTAGCAATCAGCCCCAGCATTTT	CASSPGTGVLSNQPQHF
NA	NA	TRBV7-2	TRBJ2-2	TGTGCCAGCAGCGTAGGGGCGTCCCAGTTGAACACCGGGGAGCTGTTTTTT	CASSVGASQLNTGELFF
TRBD1	NA	TRBV12-3/TRBV12-4	TRBJ2-7	TGTGCCAGCAGTTTTGGGACAGGGGGCGGGAGGGAGCAGTACTTC	CASSFGTGGGREQYF
NA	many	TRBV7-2	TRBJ2-7	TGTGCCAGCAGCGCGGGACTTCTCTACGAGCAGTACTTC	CASSAGLLYEQYF
TRBD1	many	TRBV20-1	TRBJ2-7	TGCAGTGTACTCGGACAGGGCGACGAGCAGTACTTC	CSVLGQGDEQYF
TRBD1	few	TRBV28	TRBJ2-7	TGTGCCAGCAGTGTAGCCGGGACAGGATACGAGCAGTACTTC	CASSVAGTGYEQYF
TRBD2	NA	TRBV20-1	TRBJ2-1	TGCAGTGCTAGAGATATGACTAGCGGGGGTATCGACAATGAGCAGTTCTTC	CSARDMTSGGIDNEQFF
NA	many	TRBV4-3	TRBJ1-1	TGCGCCAGCAGCCAAGACCGACAGATACAAGGTACTGAAGCTTTCTTT	CASSQDRQIQGTEAFF
TRBD2	NA	TRBV6-1	TRBJ2-3	TGTGCCAGCAGTGTACTAGCGGGGGGGCCGATTAATCCAGATACGCAGTATTTT	CASSVLAGGPINPDTQYF
NA	many	TRBV7-9	TRBJ1-1	TGTGCCAGCAGCTTAGGAGACGGGTACACTGAAGCTTTCTTT	CASSLGDGYTEAFF
NA	many	TRBV13	TRBJ2-7	TGTGCCAGCAGCGAAGGCCGAGGCTCCTACGAGCAGTACTTC	CASSEGRGSYEQYF
NA	many	TRBV10-3	TRBJ2-5	TGTGCCATCGCAGGGCTCCAAGAGACCCAGTACTTC	CAIAGLQETQYF
NA	many	TRBV19	TRBJ2-5	TGTGCCAGTAGCGAATCCGCCGGGTCAGAGACCCAGTACTTC	CASSESAGSETQYF
TRBD1	NA	TRBV27	TRBJ2-1	TGTGCCAGCAGTTTCGAACAGGGGGCCGACGAGCAGTTCTTC	CASSFEQGADEQFF
NA	many	TRBV7-2	TRBJ2-1	TGTGCCAGCAGCTTAGGCCCGACAGTCTACAATGAGCAGTTCTTC	CASSLGPTVYNEQFF
TRBD1	NA	TRBV10-3	TRBJ2-1	TGTGCCATCAGTGAGCCGACGGCAGGCAGGGGGTCCTACAATGAGCAGTTCTTC	CAISEPTAGRGSYNEQFF
NA	many	TRBV6-2/TRBV6-3	TRBJ2-3	TGTGCCAGCAATATATTTGCGGGGAGCACAGATACGCAGTATTTT	CASNIFAGSTDTQYF
NA	few	TRBV5-6	TRBJ2-7	TGTGCCAGCAGTTCAGGGAGTAACGAGCAGTACTTC	CASSSGSNEQYF
NA	many	TRBV27	TRBJ2-3	TGTGCCAGCAGTTTAGGGCAGGGTTTTTTGTATACGCAGTATTTT	CASSLGQGFLYTQYF
NA	NA	TRBV12-3/TRBV12-4	TRBJ2-3	TGTGCCAGCAGCCCCGTCGTAGGGCCCACAGATACGCAGTATTTT	CASSPVVGPTDTQYF
TRBD1	many	TRBV7-6	TRBJ2-2	TGTGCCAGCAGCTTAGCCGCGACAGGGTACACCGGGGAGCTGTTTTTT	CASSLAATGYTGELFF
NA	few	TRBV27	TRBJ2-3	TGTGCCAGCAGGACTCTGGAAAGCACAGATACGCAGTATTTT	CASRTLESTDTQYF
TRBD2	few	TRBV15	TRBJ2-7	TGTGCCACCAGCAGAGATAAAACGGGGGGGCTAGTCTCCTACGAGCAGTACTTC	CATSRDKTGGLVSYEQYF